This T cell receptor (beta chain) was captured by sequencing in a study of cytomegalovirus exposure and HLA in healthy donors. This CDR3 is built from 18 residues. Losses at the gene ends were 1 base for V and 12 bases for J; bases not matched to a gene: 25. CDR1 SGHDT and CDR2 YYEEEE come from the germline V gene. Researchers ran the PCR with 60 Vbeta and 13 Jbeta primers. The method was immunoSEQ multiplex PCR; TCRdb's version includes in-frame clones alone and lacks a portion of them. The table lists about 87,000 clones, roughly 72% of them singletons. The chain is built from TRBV5-6 and TRBJ2-7, with 7 bases lining up with TRBD1. The sample taken for sequencing was PBMCs. This TCR came from a man younger than 40 in good health and CMV-seropositive. The DNA of the CDR3 is TGTGCCAGCAGCTTGAGGATTGCCCTTGAACAGGGGCCTATTGGGGGGTACTTC. Translation gives CASSLRIALEQGPIGGYF.